This TCR beta chain was recorded in a study of blood T cell repertoires in COVID-19. Overall study context: COVID-19 samples collected from the United States, Italy and Spain covered acute and convalescent phases.

As handled by the study authors: Reference gene primer amplification gave nucleated cell count estimates. The table came from immunoSEQ multiplex PCR; TCRdb's copy has only in-frame clones and leaves some out. V and J calls and clone size come straight from that table; D and trimming were deduced from the DNA. Found here are 25,000 to 30,000 clones, roughly 70% of them singletons; the top ten hold roughly 20%. Per germline, CDR1 SGHTA and CDR2 FQGNSA. CDR3 length: 12 amino acids. The V end lost 8 bases, the J end lost 10 bases, and 12 bases lay between the germline ends. Sequenced input: peripheral blood. This receptor was identified in a boy aged 2 to 9 with active or convalescent COVID-19. The rearrangement joins TRBV7-2 to TRBJ1-6; D ambiguous. The chain's CDR3 is CASRPAGSPLHF. In DNA, the CDR3 is TGTGCCAGCCGCCCAGCCGGGTCACCCCTCCACTTT.